Below are 20 T cell receptor beta chains sequenced from a single sample in a study of blood T cells in healthy people across ages. Sample-barcoded 5' priming and a J-beta primer mix drove a second PCR of 7 to 11 cycles. TCRdb redid the calling of the 5' RACE reads with MiXCR, one entry per CDR3 protein. The sample holds some 880,000 distinct CDR3 sequences, 35% to 40% seen once. Sequencing was carried out using blood. The origin of the receptors is a man aged 18 to 29 in good health.

The chain joins TRBV28 to TRBJ2-3; TRBD1 matches 8 bases. This CDR3 has 18 residues. Germline assignment: CDR1 MDHEN and CDR2 SYDVKM. After removal of 8 bases from V and 1 base from J, the junction contained 17 bases not matched to a gene. The DNA of the CDR3 is TGTGCCAGCCCTACGAGGACAGGGAGGCAGACTGGCACAGATACGCAGTATTTT. Translated, it gives CASPTRTGRQTGTDTQYF.

The chain has TRBV20-1 and TRBJ2-3; 7 positions match TRBD2. V was pared by 6 bases and J by 5 bases, with 11 bases of the junction left unmatched. Germline assignment: CDR1 DFQATT and CDR2 SNEGSKA (reference sequence). CDR3 length: 14 amino acids. The CDR3 region is CSAQLAGREDTQYF. CDR3 nucleotides: TGCAGTGCCCAGTTAGCGGGTCGCGAAGATACGCAGTATTTT.

CDR3 loop: CASSLFGTSGGFQETQYF. The CDR3 region has the DNA TGTGCCAGCAGTTTATTTGGGACTAGCGGGGGATTTCAGGAGACCCAGTACTTC. The V call is TRBV27, the J call TRBJ2-5, with 14 bases lining up with TRBD2. The CDR3 is 18 amino acids. CDR1 MNHEY and CDR2 SMNVEV come from the germline V gene (reference sequence). The V segment lost 1 base and the J segment 5 bases; nucleotides outside the gene matches: 9.

The sample holds a few counts of this clonotype. V and J are TRBV18 and TRBJ2-1, with D unresolved. CDR3 length: 14 residues. From germline, CDR1 is KGHSH and CDR2 LQKENI. Trimming shortened V by 3 bases and J by 5 bases, and 11 bases separated the two germline ends. For the CDR3, the DNA is TGTGCCAGCTCACCCGCCTCCCCCGACAATGAGCAGTTCTTC. This translates into CASSPASPDNEQFF.

The J gene is TRBJ2-1, the V gene TRBV20-1, with 8 nucleotides matching TRBD1. Germline-derived CDR1 and CDR2 are DFQATT and SNEGSKA (reference sequence). The ends lost 3 bases at V and 10 bases at J; junction bases unmatched: 14. The CDR3 is 15 amino acids. The CDR3 nucleotides are TGCAGTGCTAGGATAGACAGGGGCCTTTCCTACGAGCAGTTCTTC. Its protein product is CSARIDRGLSYEQFF.

This clonotype was seen ten or more times. The genes are TRBV20-1 and TRBJ1-2, with D possibly being TRBD1 (5 bases). Germline lookup yields CDR1 DFQATT and CDR2 SNEGSKA (reference sequence). CDR3 length equals 15 residues. The V end lost 6 bases, the J end lost 2 bases, and 19 bases lay between the germline ends. The CDR3 region has the DNA TGCAGTGCCCGGCCGGACAAGCACCGAAACTATGGCTACACCTTC. Protein product: CSARPDKHRNYGYTF.

This clonotype was detected only a few times. The V call is TRBV5-1, the J call TRBJ2-5; possibly TRBD2 for D (6 bases). The CDR3 covers 12 residues. Germline CDR1 reads SGHRS; CDR2 reads YFSETQ. V was pared by 7 bases and J by 5 bases, with 12 bases between. The CDR3 reads CASGGVGETQYF. CDR3 DNA sequence: TGCGCCAGCGGCGGGGTGGGGGAGACCCAGTACTTC.

The rearrangement uses TRBV6-6 and TRBJ1-2; TRBD1 is a possible D gene (6 bases). The CDR3 extends over 16 amino acids. The germline CDR1 and CDR2 sequences are MNHNY and SVGAGI (reference sequence). V was trimmed by 5 bases and J by 4 bases, leaving 20 bases between them. Here the CDR3 reads CASSNRQASPTYGYTF. Written as DNA, the CDR3 is TGTGCCAGCAGTAACAGACAGGCGTCACCTACCTATGGCTACACCTTC.

This clonotype has only a few counts. CDR3 nucleotides: TGTGCCATCAGCCTAGGGACAGCTGACGAGCAGTACTTC. This codes for CAISLGTADEQYF. The chain carries TRBV10-3 and TRBJ2-4, with TRBD1 matching over 7 bases. The closer fit of TRBJ2-7 to the DNA end suggests the J call may be wrong. The CDR3 sequence is 13 residues long. The germline gives CDR1 ENHRY, CDR2 SYGVKD.

The genes are TRBV6-6 and TRBJ2-7, with D tentatively TRBD1 or TRBD2 (5 bases each). Trimming pared 5 bases from V and 2 bases from J, leaving 16 bases between. Germline V lookup: CDR1 MNHNY, CDR2 SVGAGI (reference sequence). The CDR3 has 15 residues. The CDR3, as DNA: TGTGCCAGCAGTCGGCTGGGGGACCCAACCTACGAGCAGTACTTC. Translated, it gives CASSRLGDPTYEQYF.

The rearrangement uses TRBV3-1 and TRBJ1-1, with D perhaps matching TRBD1 (5 bases). This CDR3 region has 14 residues. Germline V gives CDR1 LGHDT, CDR2 YNNKEL (reference sequence). Trimming cost V 0 bases and J 3 bases, with 8 bases left between them. Written as DNA, the CDR3 is TGTGCCAGCAGCCAAGATGTGGGGGACACTGAAGCTTTCTTT. This encodes CASSQDVGDTEAFF.

The chain joins TRBV7-2 to TRBJ2-1; the D gene is possibly TRBD2 (5 bases). Germline-derived CDR1 and CDR2 are SGHTA and FQGNSA. The CDR3 covers 17 residues. Trimming removed 5 bases from V and 0 bases from J, with 17 bases in between. CDR3 protein: CASSATRESSSYNEQFF. In DNA, the CDR3 is TGTGCCAGCAGCGCAACTAGGGAGTCTAGCTCCTACAATGAGCAGTTCTTC.

Comments on this clonotype: The germline gene is not matched at one end of the junction; a read error may be the cause. This chain joins TRBV20-1 and TRBJ1-1, with no clear D. This CDR3 has 12 amino acids. Germline CDR1 and CDR2: DFQATT and SNEGSKA (reference sequence). The CDR3 bases are TGCAATGCTAGAGTGGGGAACACTGAAGCTTTCTTT. Protein product: CNARVGNTEAFF.

The gene calls are TRBV7-6 and TRBJ2-5; 8 positions agree with TRBD1. Germline lookup yields CDR1 SGHVS and CDR2 FNYEAQ. V dropped 1 base and J dropped 11; count of bases not matched to a gene: 12. The CDR3 is made up of 15 amino acids. The DNA of the CDR3 is TGTGCCAGCAGCTTAGTCACAGGGGGAACAAGGGAGCAGTACTTC. Amino acid sequence: CASSLVTGGTREQYF. The whole variable domain, remainder taken from reference TRBV7-6 and TRBJ2-5, is GAGVSQSPRYKVTKRGQDVALRCDPISGHVSLYWYRQALGQGPEFLTYFNYEAQQDKSGLPNDRFSAERPEGSISTLTIQRTEQRDSAMYRCASSLVTGGTREQYFGPGTRLLVL.

The chain links TRBV28 to TRBJ2-5, with D possibly being TRBD2 (6 bases). This CDR3 is 14 amino acids long. V dropped 3 bases and J dropped 5 bases, with 13 bases sitting between them. Germline CDR1 reads MDHEN; CDR2 reads SYDVKM. CDR3 in DNA: TGTGCCAGCAGTTTGGGGGGAGTTAAGGAGACCCAGTACTTC. This codes for CASSLGGVKETQYF. Full variable domain (outside the CDR3, taken from reference TRBV28 and TRBJ2-5): DVKVTQSSRYLVKRTGEKVFLECVQDMDHENMFWYRQDPGLGLRLIYFSYDVKMKEKGDIPEGYSVSREKKERFSLILESASTNQTSMYLCASSLGGVKETQYFGPGTRLLVL.

Points on this clonotype: A single base separates this from a much larger clone, so it may be a read error. The rearrangement links TRBV20-1 to TRBJ1-2, with a weak D call TRBD1 (5 bases). Germline V gene data show CDR1 as DFQATT and CDR2 as SNEGSKA (reference sequence). The CDR3 has 12 amino acids. The V and J ends lost 4 bases and 7 bases respectively, with 13 bases between them. DNA for the CDR3: TGCAGTGCTACCGGGACTGGGTGTGGCTACACCTTC. Translation: CSATGTGCGYTF.

The genes are TRBV6-5 and TRBJ1-1; possibly TRBD1 for D (6 bases). V shed 7 bases and J shed 3 bases, with 15 bases lying between them. Germline CDR1 reads MNHEY; CDR2 reads SVGAGI. This CDR3 spans 14 amino acids. This CDR3 is CASNLQGPDTEAFF. The CDR3 DNA is TGTGCCAGCAACTTACAGGGTCCTGACACTGAAGCTTTCTTT.

The sample holds many counts of this clonotype. The V call is TRBV14, the J call TRBJ2-3, with 7 positions matching TRBD1. The CDR3 covers 14 residues. CDR1 and CDR2 from the germline V gene are SGHDN and FVKESK. V lost 4 bases to trimming and J lost 5 bases; unmatched junction nucleotides: 6. The chain's CDR3 is CASSLRGSKDTQYF. The DNA of the CDR3 is TGTGCCAGCAGCCTCAGGGGGTCAAAAGATACGCAGTATTTT.

This clonotype was seen once. The J gene is TRBJ2-1, the V gene TRBV6-2 or TRBV6-3; 9 nucleotides agree with TRBD1. The V gene end was trimmed by 4 bases and the J gene end by 4 bases; junction bases not matched to a gene: 5. CDR1 MNHEY and CDR2 SVGEGT come from the germline V gene. The CDR3 runs to 15 residues. CDR3 sequence (DNA): TGTGCCAGCAGTTCAAGGACAGGGGTGTACAATGAGCAGTTCTTC. Translated, it gives CASSSRTGVYNEQFF.

This clonotype was detected a few times. V is TRBV6-5 and J is TRBJ2-2; D is uncertain. This CDR3 has 15 residues. Trimming took 3 bases from V and 4 from J, leaving 12 bases between them. Germline V gene lookup returns CDR1 MNHEY and CDR2 SVGAGI. CDR3 nucleotides: TGTGCCAGCAGTTATGCGACGCTCCTCACCGGGGAGCTGTTTTTT. It encodes CASSYATLLTGELFF.